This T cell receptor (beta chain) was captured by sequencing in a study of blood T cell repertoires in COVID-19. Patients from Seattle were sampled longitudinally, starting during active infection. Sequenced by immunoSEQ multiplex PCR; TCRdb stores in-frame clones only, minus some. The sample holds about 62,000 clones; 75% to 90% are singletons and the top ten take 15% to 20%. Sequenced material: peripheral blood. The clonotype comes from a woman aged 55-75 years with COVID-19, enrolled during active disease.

DNA of the CDR3: TGTGCCAGCAGCCAAGTGGACAGGGAAAGGAACTATGGCTACACCTTC. Amino acid sequence: CASSQVDRERNYGYTF. The V and J genes are TRBV4-2 and TRBJ1-2, with 8 bases lining up with TRBD1. Per the germline V gene, CDR1 is LGHNA and CDR2 is YNFKEQ. V lost 1 base to trimming and J lost 2 bases; unmatched junction nucleotides: 6. This CDR3 comprises 16 residues.